The clone carrying this T cell receptor (beta chain) occurred many times. Its antigen is undetermined. The sample comes from a study of T cells in Graves' hyperthyroidism and ophthalmopathy. Study-level information: It was at initial diagnosis, before any treatment, that peripheral blood was collected. Overall study results and limits: For ophthalmopathy, model prediction preceded onset by a median approximately 6 months. From stable hyperthyroidism, ophthalmopathy was separated by a 13 V-J model.

TCR beta CDR3 regions were amplified from RNA transcripts. HTBI primers drove first-round RT-PCR of the TCR CDR3. TCRdb called the multiplex PCR reads again in MiXCR, with one record for every CDR3 protein. The table has 500,000 to 650,000 distinct CDR3 sequences, roughly 15% seen once. The diagnoses drew upon clinical symptoms, serum thyroxine and TRAb, thyroid ultrasound and orbital computed tomography. The CDR3 extends over 15 amino acids. With 0 bases removed from V and 2 bases from J, the gap between germline ends came to 11 bases. Germline V lookup: CDR1 DFQATT, CDR2 SNEGSKA (reference sequence).

The rearrangement joins TRBV20-1 to TRBJ1-3, with a weak D call TRBD1 (5 bases). This TCR derives from a woman aged 45-60 years with Graves' ophthalmopathy. Sequencing input: blood. CDR3 sequence: CSARDTGRTGNTIYF. The CDR3 coding sequence is TGCAGTGCTAGAGATACGGGACGGACTGGAAACACCATATATTTT.